The sequence of this T cell receptor (beta chain) was determined in a study of cytotoxic CD8 clonotypes in ibrutinib-treated CLL. Study-level background: Mean yields were about 280,000 productive templates and over 85,000 productive rearrangements per sample. Study-wide findings and caveats: Clonality was higher at baseline than in age-matched healthy donors and tracked circulating CD8+ T-cell counts. Stable or contracted on treatment, public clonotypes were also uncommon.

The CDR3 is 14 residues long. Trimming took 6 bases from V and 2 from J, leaving 10 bases between them. Germline V CDR1 and CDR2: SNHLY, FYNNEI. Repertoires were generated with immunoSEQ multiplex PCR, while TCRdb's copy carries only in-frame clones and drops some. The sample has approximately 70,000 clones, more than 75% seen once. In the case of this clone: As yet, its antigen is unknown.

Sequences were derived from PBMCs, sampled at disease progression, from a patient treated with ibrutinib. The sequence derives from a human donor with chronic lymphocytic leukemia. The V gene is TRBV2, the J gene TRBJ2-2, with D uncertain. The CDR3 nucleotides read TGTGCCAGCAGAAACACCCTCAACACCGGGGAGCTGTTTTTT. Protein: CASRNTLNTGELFF.